This T cell receptor (beta chain) was profiled in a study of blood T cell repertoires in COVID-19. Study background: Sample material is recorded as cDNA or gDNA derived from T cells, B-cell-depleted T cells, or PBMCs.

Original handling: From reference gene primer amplification, estimates of nucleated cell counts were derived. Profiled with immunoSEQ multiplex PCR; TCRdb holds only in-frame clones, not every one. V, J and clone size reflect that table, while D and trimming were determined from the DNA. The table shows 52,000 or so clones, with 78% occurring only once. This sequence was found in a human donor in a cohort sampled during active COVID-19. Sample: peripheral blood.

The CDR3 sequence: CASSIQGAAYGYTF. The CDR3 DNA is TGTGCCAGCAGCATACAGGGGGCGGCCTATGGCTACACCTTC. The V and J genes are TRBV28 and TRBJ1-2, with 9 bases matching TRBD1. V shed 6 bases, J shed 4 bases, and the junction held 6 bases outside the gene matches. CDR3 length: 14 amino acids. From germline, CDR1 is MDHEN and CDR2 SYDVKM.